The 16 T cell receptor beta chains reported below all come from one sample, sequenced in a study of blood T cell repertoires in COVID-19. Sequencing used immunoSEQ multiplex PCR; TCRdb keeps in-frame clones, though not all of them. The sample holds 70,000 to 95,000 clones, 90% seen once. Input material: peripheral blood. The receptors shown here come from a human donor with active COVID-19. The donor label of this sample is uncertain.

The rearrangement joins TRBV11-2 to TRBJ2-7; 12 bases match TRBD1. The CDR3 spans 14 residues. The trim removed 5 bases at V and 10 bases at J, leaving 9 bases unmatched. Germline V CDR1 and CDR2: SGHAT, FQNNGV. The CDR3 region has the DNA TGTGCCAGCAGCCCAGGGACAGGGGGCGCGTATCAGTACTTC. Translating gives CASSPGTGGAYQYF.

CDR3 protein: CASSPGENTEAFF. CDR3 bases: TGTGCCAGCAGCCCAGGGGAAAACACTGAAGCTTTCTTT. The chain has TRBV3-1 (or the pseudogene TRBV3-2) and TRBJ1-1, with D possibly being TRBD1 (6 bases). This CDR3 comprises 13 residues. The V and J ends lost 4 bases and 2 bases respectively, with 8 bases between them. Germline lookup yields CDR1 LGHDT and CDR2 YNNKEL (reference sequence).

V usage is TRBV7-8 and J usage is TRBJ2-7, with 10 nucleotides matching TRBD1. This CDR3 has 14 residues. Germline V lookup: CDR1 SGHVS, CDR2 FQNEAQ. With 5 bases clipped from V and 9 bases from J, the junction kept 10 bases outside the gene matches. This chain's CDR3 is CASSDRDRGGMQYF. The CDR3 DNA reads TGTGCCAGCAGCGACCGGGACAGGGGAGGTATGCAGTACTTC.

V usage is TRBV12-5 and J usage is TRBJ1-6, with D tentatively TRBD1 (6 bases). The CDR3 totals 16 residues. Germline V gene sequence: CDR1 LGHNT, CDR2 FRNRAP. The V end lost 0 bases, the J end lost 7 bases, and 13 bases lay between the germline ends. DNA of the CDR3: TGTGCTAGTGGTTTGGTAGGACAGATAGGAAATTCACCCCTCCACTTT. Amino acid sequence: CASGLVGQIGNSPLHF. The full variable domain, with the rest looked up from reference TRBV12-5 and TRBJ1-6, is DARVTQTPRHKVTEMGQEVTMRCQPILGHNTVFWYRQTMMQGLELLAYFRNRAPLDDSGMPKDRFSAEMPDATLATLKIQPSEPRDSAVYFCASGLVGQIGNSPLHFGNGTRLTVT.

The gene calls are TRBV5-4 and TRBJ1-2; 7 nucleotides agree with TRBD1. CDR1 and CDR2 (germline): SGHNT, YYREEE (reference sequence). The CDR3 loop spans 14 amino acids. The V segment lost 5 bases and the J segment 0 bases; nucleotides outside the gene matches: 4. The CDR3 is CASRGQQTNYGYTF. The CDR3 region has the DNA TGTGCCAGCAGGGGACAGCAGACTAACTATGGCTACACCTTC. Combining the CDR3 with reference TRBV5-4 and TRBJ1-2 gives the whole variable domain ETGVTQSPTHLIKTRGQQVTLRCSSQSGHNTVSWYQQALGQGPQFIFQYYREEENGRGNFPPRFSGLQFPNYSSELNVNALELDDSALYLCASRGQQTNYGYTFGSGTRLTVV.

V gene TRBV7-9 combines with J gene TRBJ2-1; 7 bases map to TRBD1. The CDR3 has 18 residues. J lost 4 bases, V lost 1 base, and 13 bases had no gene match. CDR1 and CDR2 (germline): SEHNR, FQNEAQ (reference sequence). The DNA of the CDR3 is TGTGCCAGCAGCTTAGATAGGACAGGTCTAACACCTTACAATGAGCAGTTCTTC. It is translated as CASSLDRTGLTPYNEQFF.

This CDR3 is CATSDGDRGLSNEKLFF. CDR3 DNA: TGTGCCACCAGTGATGGGGACAGGGGGCTTTCTAATGAAAAACTGTTTTTT. This sequence joins TRBV24-1 and TRBJ1-4; the match to TRBD1 covers 12 bases. From germline, CDR1 is KGHDR and CDR2 SFDVKD. The CDR3 contains 17 residues. V lost 3 bases to trimming and J lost 3 bases; unmatched junction nucleotides: 4.

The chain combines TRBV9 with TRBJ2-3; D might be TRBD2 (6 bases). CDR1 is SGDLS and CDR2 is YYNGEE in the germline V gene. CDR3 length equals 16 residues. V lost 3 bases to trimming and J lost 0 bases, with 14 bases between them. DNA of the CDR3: TGTGCCAGCAGCGGACTAAGCGGGTATAGCACAGATACGCAGTATTTT. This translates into CASSGLSGYSTDTQYF.

CDR3 nucleotides: TGCGCCAGCAGCCAAGGACTAGCGGGGGGGCCGGGTAATGAGCAGTTCTTC. Translation: CASSQGLAGGPGNEQFF. This rearrangement joins TRBV4-1 to TRBJ2-1; 14 bases map to TRBD2. This CDR3 contains 17 residues. Germline lookup yields CDR1 MGHRA and CDR2 YSYEKL. J gave up 7 bases and V 1 base, and 6 bases lay outside the gene matches.

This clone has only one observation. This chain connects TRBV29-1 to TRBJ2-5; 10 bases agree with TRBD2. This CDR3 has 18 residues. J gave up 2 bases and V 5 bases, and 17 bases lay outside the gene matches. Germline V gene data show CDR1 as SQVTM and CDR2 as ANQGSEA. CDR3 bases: TGCAGCGTTAGCAGGTCTAGCGGGGGCCGGGGGAATCAAGAGACCCAGTACTTC. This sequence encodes CSVSRSSGGRGNQETQYF.

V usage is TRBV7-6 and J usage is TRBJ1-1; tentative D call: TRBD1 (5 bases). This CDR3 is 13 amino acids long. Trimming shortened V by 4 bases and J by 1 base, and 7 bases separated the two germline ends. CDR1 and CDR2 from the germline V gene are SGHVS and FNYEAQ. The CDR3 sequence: CASSYRGNTEAFF. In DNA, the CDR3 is TGTGCCAGCAGCTATAGGGGGAACACTGAAGCTTTCTTT.

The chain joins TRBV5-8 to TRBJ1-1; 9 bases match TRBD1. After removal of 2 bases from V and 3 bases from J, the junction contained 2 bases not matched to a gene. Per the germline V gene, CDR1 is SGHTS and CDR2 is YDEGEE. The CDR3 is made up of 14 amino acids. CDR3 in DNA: TGTGCCAGCAGCTTCCGGGACAGGGACACTGAAGCTTTCTTT. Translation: CASSFRDRDTEAFF. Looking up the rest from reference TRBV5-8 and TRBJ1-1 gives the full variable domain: EAGVTQSPTHLIKTRGQQATLRCSPISGHTSVYWYQQALGLGLQFLLWYDEGEERNRGNFPPRFSGRQFPNYSSELNVNALELEDSALYLCASSFRDRDTEAFFGQGTRLTVV.

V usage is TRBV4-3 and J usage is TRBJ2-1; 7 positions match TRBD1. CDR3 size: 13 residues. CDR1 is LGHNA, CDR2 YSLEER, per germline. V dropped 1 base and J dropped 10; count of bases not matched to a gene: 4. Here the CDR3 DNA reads TGCGCCAGCAGCCAAGCAGGCAGGGGGGAGCAGTTCTTC. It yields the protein CASSQAGRGEQFF.

The CDR3 bases are TGTGCCAGCAAGATCTCTCTGCGGGGGGGCCGGGTAATGTCAGATACGCAGTATTTT. The encoded protein is CASKISLRGGRVMSDTQYF. V gene TRBV28 combines with J gene TRBJ2-3; 9 bases fit TRBD2. Germline CDR1 reads MDHEN; CDR2 reads SYDVKM. Losses at the gene ends were 7 bases for V and 4 bases for J; bases not matched to a gene: 21. The CDR3 covers 19 residues.

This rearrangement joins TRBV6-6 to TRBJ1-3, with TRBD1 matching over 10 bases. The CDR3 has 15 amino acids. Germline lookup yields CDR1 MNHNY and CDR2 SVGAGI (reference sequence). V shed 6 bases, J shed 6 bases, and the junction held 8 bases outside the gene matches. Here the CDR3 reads CASRLGTGVENTIYF. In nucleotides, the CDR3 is TGTGCCAGCAGGTTAGGGACAGGGGTAGAAAACACCATATATTTT.

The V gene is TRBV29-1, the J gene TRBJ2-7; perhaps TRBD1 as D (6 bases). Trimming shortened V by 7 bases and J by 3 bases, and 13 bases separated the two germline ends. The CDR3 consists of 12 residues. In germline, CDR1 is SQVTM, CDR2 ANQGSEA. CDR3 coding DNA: TGCAGCGGGGCAGGGGACAACTACGAGCAGTACTTC. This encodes CSGAGDNYEQYF.